A single sample gave rise to the 29 T cell receptor beta chains below, sequenced in a study of shared T cell receptors in the human thymus. Some clones are missing from TCRdb's copy, which holds only in-frame ones; the method was immunoSEQ multiplex PCR. The sample lists under 450,000 clones, 95% occurring once. Sequencing was performed on thymocytes. These receptors all come from a human donor.

The V call is TRBV6-1, the J call TRBJ1-1; no firm D call. The germline CDR1 and CDR2 sequences are MNHNS and SASEGT. The CDR3 length is 15 residues. V was clipped by 5 bases and J by 2 bases, with 15 bases between them. The chain's CDR3 is CASSIGFRVNTEAFF. The CDR3 DNA sequence: TGTGCCAGCAGTATTGGATTTCGGGTAAACACTGAAGCTTTCTTT.

The rearrangement links TRBV5-1 to TRBJ2-1; 9 positions agree with TRBD2. Per germline, CDR1 SGHRS and CDR2 YFSETQ. The CDR3 sequence is 15 residues long. J gave up 4 bases and V 4 bases, and 6 bases lay outside the gene matches. CDR3 bases: TGCGCCAGCAGCCCCGGACTAGCGCGATACAATGAGCAGTTCTTC. As protein: CASSPGLARYNEQFF.

CDR3 amino acids: CASSVVNYSVLDYGELFF. CDR3 bases: TGTGCCAGCAGCGTCGTAAATTACTCGGTTCTCGATTACGGGGAGCTGTTTTTT. The rearrangement joins TRBV7-9 to TRBJ2-2; no definite D call. CDR3 size: 18 residues. Trimming cost V 5 bases and J 7 bases, with 26 bases left between them. CDR1 SEHNR and CDR2 FQNEAQ come from the germline V gene (reference sequence).

The genes are TRBV18 and TRBJ2-1, with TRBD1 as a possible D gene (5 bases). CDR3 length equals 14 residues. V was clipped by 3 bases and J by 5 bases, with 11 bases between them. Germline V gene data show CDR1 as KGHSH and CDR2 as LQKENI. Written as DNA, the CDR3 is TGTGCCAGCTCACCTTACATAGGGGACAATGAGCAGTTCTTC. It specifies CASSPYIGDNEQFF.

This clone showed up just once. The chain uses TRBV28 and TRBJ2-3; no clear D. The V gene lost 2 bases and the J gene lost 0 bases, with 21 bases spanning the gap. Germline CDR1 reads MDHEN; CDR2 reads SYDVKM. This CDR3 is 19 amino acids long. CDR3 region: CASSLRRFITTHSTDTQYF. The CDR3 DNA is TGTGCCAGCAGTTTAAGGCGGTTTATAACGACCCACAGCACAGATACGCAGTATTTT. The full variable domain, rest sourced from reference TRBV28 and TRBJ2-3, is DVKVTQSSRYLVKRTGEKVFLECVQDMDHENMFWYRQDPGLGLRLIYFSYDVKMKEKGDIPEGYSVSREKKERFSLILESASTNQTSMYLCASSLRRFITTHSTDTQYFGPGTRLTVL.

The chain couples TRBV9 to TRBJ2-1; D is ambiguous. The V gene lost 0 bases and the J gene lost 9 bases, with 10 bases spanning the gap. The CDR3 extends over 13 amino acids. From germline, CDR1 is SGDLS and CDR2 YYNGEE. The CDR3: CASSVEDSPEQFF. CDR3 in DNA: TGTGCCAGCAGCGTAGAGGATTCCCCTGAGCAGTTCTTC. The whole variable domain, filled in from reference TRBV9 and TRBJ2-1, reads DSGVTQTPKHLITATGQRVTLRCSPRSGDLSVYWYQQSLDQGLQFLIQYYNGEERAKGNILERFSAQQFPDLHSELNLSSLELGDSALYFCASSVEDSPEQFFGPGTRLTVL.

V usage is TRBV4-3 and J usage is TRBJ2-1; 8 bases agree with TRBD2. Germline assignment: CDR1 LGHNA and CDR2 YSLEER. Trimming took 1 base from V and 0 from J; bases not matched to a gene: 11. This CDR3 is 19 amino acids long. The CDR3 DNA is TGCGCCAGCAGCCAAGGTGAATTGACTAGCGTCCTCTCCTACAATGAGCAGTTCTTC. This gives the protein CASSQGELTSVLSYNEQFF.

Regarding this clone: Germline and junction disagree at one end, which may indicate a read error. V gene TRBV6-6 combines with J gene TRBJ2-1; the D gene is possibly TRBD2 (5 bases). The CDR3 has 16 amino acids. The germline gives CDR1 MNHNY, CDR2 SVGAGI (reference sequence). CDR3 amino acids: CASSVSSFQVVNERFF. The CDR3 DNA sequence: TGTGCCAGCAGTGTATCTAGCTTCCAGGTAGTCAATGAGCGGTTCTTC.

V and J are TRBV6-6 and TRBJ2-2, with a weak D call TRBD2 (5 bases). Germline assignment: CDR1 MNHNY and CDR2 SVGAGI (reference sequence). The CDR3 runs to 14 residues. Trimming took off 4 bases at V and 2 bases at J, with 8 bases between the two ends. The CDR3 here is CASSLDFNTGELFF. CDR3 in DNA: TGTGCCAGCAGTTTGGACTTCAACACCGGGGAGCTGTTTTTT.

V and J are TRBV6-5 and TRBJ1-1; D is unresolved. Germline V gene data show CDR1 as MNHEY and CDR2 as SVGAGI. CDR3 length: 12 amino acids. Trimming shortened V by 8 bases and J by 8 bases, and 15 bases separated the two germline ends. The CDR3, as DNA: TGTGCCAGCTTAAAGGGAGCGGGGGAAGCTTTCTTT. Translation gives CASLKGAGEAFF.

The chain recombines TRBV19 with TRBJ2-7, with no clear D. V was pared by 9 bases and J by 2 bases, with 20 bases between. The CDR3 has 15 amino acids. Germline V gives CDR1 LNHDA, CDR2 SQIVND (reference sequence). In DNA, the CDR3 is TGTGCCAGCTCAACAACCAGCGTGGGGACCTACGAGCAGTACTTC. This translates into CASSTTSVGTYEQYF.

CDR3 coding DNA: TGTGCCAGCAGTGAGAGTCGACAGGGACGCAATCAGCCCCAGCATTTT. As protein: CASSESRQGRNQPQHF. This sequence joins TRBV25-1 and TRBJ1-5, with 7 nucleotides matching TRBD1. CDR1 and CDR2 (germline): MGHDK, SYGVNS. The CDR3 loop spans 16 amino acids. Trimming at V came to 3 bases and at J to 2 bases, leaving 7 bases not matched to a gene.

This chain uses TRBV7-2 with TRBJ2-7; possibly TRBD1 for D (7 bases). Germline CDR1 reads SGHTA; CDR2 reads FQGNSA. There are 16 residues in the CDR3. The germline V and J ends were trimmed by 5 bases and 1 base, with 18 bases remaining between them. The DNA for the CDR3 is TGTGCCAGCAGCCGCGGGGCGGGACAGCCTTCCTACGAGCAGTACTTC. Translating it yields CASSRGAGQPSYEQYF. Drawing the rest from reference TRBV7-2 and TRBJ2-7, the complete variable domain is GAGVSQSPSNKVTEKGKDVELRCDPISGHTALYWYRQSLGQGLEFLIYFQGNSAPDKSGLPSDRFSAERTGGSVSTLTIQRTQQEDSAVYLCASSRGAGQPSYEQYFGPGTRLTVT.

V usage is TRBV29-1 and J usage is TRBJ2-1; TRBD2 aligns across 7 bases. CDR1 is SQVTM and CDR2 is ANQGSEA in the germline V gene. Trimming removed 3 bases from V and 8 bases from J; junction bases left unmatched: 10. The CDR3 covers 14 residues. CDR3 residues: CSVEAGEAVDEQFF. The CDR3 DNA follows: TGCAGCGTTGAGGCGGGAGAAGCGGTCGATGAGCAGTTCTTC.

CDR3 nucleotide sequence: TGCGCCAGCAGCGGGACTAGCGGGAGACTTCCAAACAATGAGCAGTTCTTC. Translation gives CASSGTSGRLPNNEQFF. The chain couples TRBV4-1 to TRBJ2-1, with 14 nucleotides matching TRBD2. CDR1 and CDR2 (germline): MGHRA, YSYEKL. This CDR3 contains 17 residues. V trimming: 5 bases; J trimming: 5 bases; junction bases outside the gene matches: 8.

The J gene is TRBJ1-1, the V gene TRBV10-2, with TRBD1 matching over 7 bases. V shed 2 bases and J 8 bases; nucleotides not matched to a gene: 11. CDR1 and CDR2 from the germline V gene are WSHSY and SAAADI. The CDR3 runs to 15 residues. The CDR3, as DNA: TGCGCCAGCAGTGAGACAACGGGGGACAGCACCGAAGCTTTCTTT. Its protein is CASSETTGDSTEAFF.

The chain uses TRBV30 and TRBJ2-2; D not certain. V lost 1 base and J 3 bases, leaving 12 bases between the germline ends. This CDR3 contains 15 residues. Germline CDR1 is GTSNPN and CDR2 is SVGIG (reference sequence). The CDR3 is CAWSGIAADTGELFF. The DNA of the CDR3 is TGTGCCTGGAGTGGAATAGCTGCCGACACCGGGGAGCTGTTTTTT.

Details on this clone: One junction end disagrees with the germline gene, perhaps due to a read error. The CDR3 region has the DNA TGTGCCAGCAACGGGGGGGCCTCTGGAAACACCACATATTTT. This codes for CASNGGASGNTTYF. This sequence joins TRBV28 and TRBJ1-3, with a weak D call TRBD1 (6 bases). CDR1 MDHEN and CDR2 SYDVKM come from the germline V gene. The CDR3 is 14 residues long.

V and J are TRBV4-3 and TRBJ1-2, with D uncertain. The CDR3 is 14 amino acids. The V and J ends lost 0 bases and 7 bases respectively, with 12 bases between them. Germline CDR1 LGHNA, CDR2 YSLEER. For the CDR3, the DNA is TGCGCCAGCAGCCAAGATATGAGGGCGAGTGGCTACACCTTC. Translating it yields CASSQDMRASGYTF.

This chain connects TRBV9 to TRBJ1-3, with a tentative D call TRBD1 (6 bases). The ends were cut back, 3 bases at V and 6 bases at J, with 19 bases in the middle. CDR1 is SGDLS, CDR2 YYNGEE, per germline. The CDR3 sequence is 16 residues long. CDR3 DNA: TGTGCCAGCAGCGCAGCCCACAGGGAATCGGAAAACACCATATATTTT. Translated: CASSAAHRESENTIYF.

V usage is TRBV4-1 and J usage is TRBJ2-2, with D possibly matching TRBD2 (6 bases). Germline V gene sequence: CDR1 MGHRA, CDR2 YSYEKL. The CDR3 sequence is 18 residues long. V was shortened by 3 bases and J by 0 bases, with 17 bases between the two germline ends. CDR3 protein: CASSQRSGVQANTGELFF. The CDR3 coding sequence is TGCGCCAGCAGCCAGAGGTCGGGAGTTCAAGCGAACACCGGGGAGCTGTTTTTT.

The chain couples TRBV11-3 to TRBJ2-1; TRBD2 matches at 8 bases. The V segment lost 5 bases and the J segment 1 base; nucleotides outside the gene matches: 4. CDR3 length: 15 residues. CDR1 SGHNT and CDR2 YENEEA come from the germline V gene. CDR3 loop: CASSIKRESYNEQFF. Here the CDR3 DNA reads TGTGCCAGCAGCATCAAGCGGGAGTCCTACAATGAGCAGTTCTTC.

This chain connects TRBV5-1 to TRBJ1-1, with TRBD1 matching 8 bases. The CDR3 spans 14 residues. V trimming: 5 bases; J trimming: 8 bases; junction bases outside the gene matches: 11. Germline V lookup: CDR1 SGHRS, CDR2 YFSETQ. CDR3 in amino acids: CASRLGTGRSEAFF. In DNA form, the CDR3 reads TGCGCCAGCAGGCTTGGGACAGGCCGTTCGGAAGCTTTCTTT.

This sequence joins TRBV27 and TRBJ1-4; 12 bases match TRBD1. CDR3 length: 14 residues. Trimming took 6 bases from V and 8 from J; bases not matched to a gene: 4. Germline assignment: CDR1 MNHEY and CDR2 SMNVEV (reference sequence). The CDR3 here is CASSAGQGAEKLFF. CDR3 in DNA: TGTGCCAGCAGCGCGGGACAGGGGGCGGAAAAACTGTTTTTT.

The V and J genes are TRBV19 and TRBJ1-5; 9 bases match TRBD1. The length of the CDR3 is 15 residues. J gave up 11 bases and V 6 bases, and 14 bases lay outside the gene matches. Per the germline V gene, CDR1 is LNHDA and CDR2 is SQIVND (reference sequence). CDR3 region: CASSPMGTGKVAQHF. The CDR3, as DNA: TGTGCCAGTAGCCCGATGGGGACAGGGAAGGTGGCCCAGCATTTT.

The V call is TRBV28, the J call TRBJ2-6, with D perhaps TRBD1 (6 bases). This CDR3 is 18 amino acids long. The germline CDR1 and CDR2 sequences are MDHEN and SYDVKM. Trimming removed 3 bases at V and 0 bases at J, with 15 bases between. The CDR3 is CASSLHPGQHSGANVLTF. In nucleotides, the CDR3 is TGTGCCAGCAGTTTGCACCCTGGACAGCACTCTGGGGCCAACGTCCTGACTTTC.

The V and J genes are TRBV7-9 and TRBJ1-5; D uncertain. The CDR3 runs to 17 residues. Germline assignment: CDR1 SEHNR and CDR2 FQNEAQ (reference sequence). V dropped 6 bases and J dropped 2 bases, with 20 bases sitting between them. The CDR3: CASSPRTDGFGNQPQHF. The CDR3 region has the DNA TGTGCCAGCAGTCCAAGAACCGACGGGTTCGGCAATCAGCCCCAGCATTTT.

V usage is TRBV29-1 and J usage is TRBJ2-7; D gene unclear. In germline, CDR1 is SQVTM, CDR2 ANQGSEA. The CDR3 is made up of 13 amino acids. V lost 3 bases and J lost 1, with 10 bases in between. CDR3 amino acids: CSVEGTRSYEQYF. The CDR3 DNA reads TGCAGCGTTGAGGGTACGAGATCCTACGAGCAGTACTTC.

The chain couples TRBV20-1 to TRBJ2-3; perhaps D is TRBD1 or TRBD2 (6 bases each). CDR3 size: 10 residues. The germline gives CDR1 DFQATT, CDR2 SNEGSKA (reference sequence). In nucleotides, the CDR3 is TGCAGGAGGGGGGACGAGGGGGAGTATTTT. This gives the protein CRRGDEGEYF.